This TCR beta chain was obtained from a study of cytomegalovirus exposure and HLA in healthy donors. Study-wide results and caveats: Researchers catalogued some 160 TCR beta chains as cytomegalovirus-associated.

Between the trimmed V and J ends, which lost 1 base and 5 bases, there was a span of 11 bases. Germline CDR1 SGHRS, CDR2 YFSETQ. CDR3 length: 14 residues. Notes on this clone: Its target is unknown. The same CDR3 can be traced to other DNA sequences in this sample.

Amplification used 60 Vbeta primers and 13 Jbeta primers. Clones were read by immunoSEQ multiplex PCR, and TCRdb kept only the in-frame ones, dropping some. The repertoire table contains around 76,000 clones. Material for sequencing was PBMCs. The clonotype comes from a man between 40 and 49 years old in good health and CMV-seronegative. This chain links TRBV5-1 with TRBJ2-3, with a weak D call TRBD2 (6 bases). The CDR3 region is CASSLNGRVDTQYF. In DNA, the CDR3 is TGCGCCAGCAGCTTGAACGGGAGAGTAGATACGCAGTATTTT.